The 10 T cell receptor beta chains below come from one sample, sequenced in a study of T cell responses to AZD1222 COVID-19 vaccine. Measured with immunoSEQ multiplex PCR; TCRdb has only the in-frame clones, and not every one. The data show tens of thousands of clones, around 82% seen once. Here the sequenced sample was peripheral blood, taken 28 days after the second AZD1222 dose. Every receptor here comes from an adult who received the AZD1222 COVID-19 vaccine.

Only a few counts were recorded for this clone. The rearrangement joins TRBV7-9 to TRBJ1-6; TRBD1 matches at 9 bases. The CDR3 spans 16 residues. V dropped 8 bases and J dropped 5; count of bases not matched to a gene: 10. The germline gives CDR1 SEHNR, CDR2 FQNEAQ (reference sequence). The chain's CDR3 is CASVPPGQGNNSPLHF. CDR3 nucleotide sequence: TGTGCCAGCGTCCCCCCGGGACAGGGCAATAATTCACCCCTCCACTTT.

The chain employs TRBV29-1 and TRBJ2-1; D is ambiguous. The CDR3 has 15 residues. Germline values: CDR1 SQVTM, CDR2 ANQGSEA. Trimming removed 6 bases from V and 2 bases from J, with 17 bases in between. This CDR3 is CSVDRAVRPYNEQFF. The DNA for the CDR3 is TGCAGCGTAGATCGGGCCGTCCGGCCCTACAATGAGCAGTTCTTC.

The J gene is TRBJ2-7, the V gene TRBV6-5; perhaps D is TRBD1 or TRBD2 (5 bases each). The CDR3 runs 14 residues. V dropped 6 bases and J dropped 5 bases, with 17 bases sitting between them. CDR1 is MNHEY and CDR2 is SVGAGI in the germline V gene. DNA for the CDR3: TGTGCCAGCAGCCCCGGGACCCAACCTAACGAGCAGTACTTC. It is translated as CASSPGTQPNEQYF.

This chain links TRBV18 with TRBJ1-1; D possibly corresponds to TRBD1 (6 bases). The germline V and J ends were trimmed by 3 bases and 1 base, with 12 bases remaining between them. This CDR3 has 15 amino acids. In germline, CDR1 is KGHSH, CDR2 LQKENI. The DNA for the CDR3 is TGTGCCAGCTCACCCTCACAACAGGGGAACACTGAAGCTTTCTTT. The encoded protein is CASSPSQQGNTEAFF.

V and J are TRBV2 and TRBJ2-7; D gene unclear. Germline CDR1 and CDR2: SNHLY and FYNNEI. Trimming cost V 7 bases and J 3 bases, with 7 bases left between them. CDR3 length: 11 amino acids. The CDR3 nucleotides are TGTGCCAGCAACGGAGTCTACGAGCAGTACTTC. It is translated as CASNGVYEQYF.

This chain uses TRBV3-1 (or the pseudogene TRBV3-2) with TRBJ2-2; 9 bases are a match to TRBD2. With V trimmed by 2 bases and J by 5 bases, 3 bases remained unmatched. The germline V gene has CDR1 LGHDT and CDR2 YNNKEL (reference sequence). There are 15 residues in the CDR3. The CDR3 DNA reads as TGTGCCAGCAGCCAAATGACTAGCGGTACCGGGGAGCTGTTTTTT. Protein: CASSQMTSGTGELFF.

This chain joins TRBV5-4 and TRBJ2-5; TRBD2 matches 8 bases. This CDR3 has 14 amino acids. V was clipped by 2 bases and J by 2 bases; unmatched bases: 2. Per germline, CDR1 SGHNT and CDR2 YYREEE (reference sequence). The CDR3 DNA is TGTGCCAGCAGCTTCAGCGGGGGTCAAGAGACCCAGTACTTC. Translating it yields CASSFSGGQETQYF.

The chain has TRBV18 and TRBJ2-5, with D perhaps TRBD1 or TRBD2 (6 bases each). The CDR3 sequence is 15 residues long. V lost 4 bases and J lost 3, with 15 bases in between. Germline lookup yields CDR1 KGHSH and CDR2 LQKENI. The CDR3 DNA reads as TGTGCCAGCTCACTTTTTAGGGGGGACGAAGAGACCCAGTACTTC. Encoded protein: CASSLFRGDEETQYF.

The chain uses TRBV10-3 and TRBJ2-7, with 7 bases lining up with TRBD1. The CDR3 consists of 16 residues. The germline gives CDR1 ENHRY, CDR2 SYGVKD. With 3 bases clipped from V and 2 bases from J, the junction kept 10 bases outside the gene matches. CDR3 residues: CAISELQGPNPYEQYF. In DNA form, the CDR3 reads TGTGCCATCAGTGAATTACAGGGGCCGAACCCCTACGAGCAGTACTTC.

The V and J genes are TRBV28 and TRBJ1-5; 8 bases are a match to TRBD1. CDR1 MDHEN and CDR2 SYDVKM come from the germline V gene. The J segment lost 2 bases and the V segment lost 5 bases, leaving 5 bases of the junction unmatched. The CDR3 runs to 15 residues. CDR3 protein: CASSPGGWGNQPQHF. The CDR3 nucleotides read TGTGCCAGCAGTCCAGGGGGCTGGGGCAATCAGCCCCAGCATTTT.